This T cell receptor beta chain came from a study of T cell responses to AZD1222 COVID-19 vaccine. Clones were read by immunoSEQ multiplex PCR, and TCRdb kept only the in-frame ones, dropping some. The sample yields about 130,000 clones, approximately 86% seen once. A word on this clone: Its matching antigen is unknown.

Study-level points and caveats: The donor cohort was predominantly white British with a female majority, and clonal diversity may have been underestimated. Baseline serology detected seropositivity in only a handful of AZD1222 recipients. All repertoire sampling was performed exclusively after the peak T cell response. Spike-specific TCR depth and breadth grew after two AZD1222 doses.

The source is an adult who received the AZD1222 COVID-19 vaccine. This specimen consisted of peripheral blood, obtained 28 days after the second AZD1222 dose.

The CDR3 DNA reads TGTGCCAGCAGTTACGCCCGCGGTGGGCGGGAGGGCTACACCTTC. It codes for CASSYARGGREGYTF. V and J are TRBV6-5 and TRBJ1-2; D ambiguous. Trimming removed 2 bases at V and 8 bases at J, with 18 bases between. The CDR3 has 15 residues. The V gene's germline CDR1 is MNHEY and CDR2 SVGAGI.